This T cell receptor beta chain was captured by sequencing in a study of breast tumors, draining lymph nodes, adjacent tissues. Overall study findings and caveats: Tumor TCR diversity was below lymph nodes but above nontumor tissue. Luminal-like breast cancer showed significantly higher tumor–nontumor repertoire similarity than basal-like.

Germline V lookup: CDR1 SGHVS, CDR2 FQNEAQ. From its first to its last residue, the CDR3 has 12 amino acids. TCRdb processed the multiplex PCR reads anew with MiXCR; each CDR3 protein has one entry. This sample yields approximately 230,000 distinct CDR3 sequences, of which less than 45% are seen a single time; 3.6% belongs to the top ten. A word on this clonotype: The antigen remains unidentified. Likely a read error: the CDR3 ends without its conserved phenylalanine or tryptophan. The limits of the CDR3 on the DNA are not certain, so only TCRdb's listed CDR3 is given.

Axillary draining lymph nodes of breast cancer patients supplied the node samples. V is TRBV7-8 and J is TRBJ2-1. This receptor was obtained from a female donor with breast cancer. Some clones in this sample may be carry-over from other donors' samples. The material sequenced was axillary lymph node tissue. CDR3 region: CASSFGEIEQTL.